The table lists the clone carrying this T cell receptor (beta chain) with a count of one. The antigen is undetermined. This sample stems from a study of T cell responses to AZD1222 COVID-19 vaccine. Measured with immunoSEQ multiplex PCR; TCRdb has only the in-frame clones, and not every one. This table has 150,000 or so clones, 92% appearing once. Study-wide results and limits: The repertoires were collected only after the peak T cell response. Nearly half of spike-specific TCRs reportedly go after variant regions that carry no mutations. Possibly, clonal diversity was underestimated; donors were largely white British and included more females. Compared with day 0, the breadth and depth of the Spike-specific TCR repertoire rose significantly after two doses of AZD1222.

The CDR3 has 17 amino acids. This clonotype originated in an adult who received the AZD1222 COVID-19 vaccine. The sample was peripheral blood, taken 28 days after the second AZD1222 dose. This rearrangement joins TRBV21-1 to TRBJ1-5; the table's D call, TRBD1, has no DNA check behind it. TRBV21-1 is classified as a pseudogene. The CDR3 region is CASSKGYQGASNQPQHF. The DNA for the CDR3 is TGTGCCAGCAGCAAAGGATATCAGGGGGCTAGCAATCAGCCCCAGCATTTT.